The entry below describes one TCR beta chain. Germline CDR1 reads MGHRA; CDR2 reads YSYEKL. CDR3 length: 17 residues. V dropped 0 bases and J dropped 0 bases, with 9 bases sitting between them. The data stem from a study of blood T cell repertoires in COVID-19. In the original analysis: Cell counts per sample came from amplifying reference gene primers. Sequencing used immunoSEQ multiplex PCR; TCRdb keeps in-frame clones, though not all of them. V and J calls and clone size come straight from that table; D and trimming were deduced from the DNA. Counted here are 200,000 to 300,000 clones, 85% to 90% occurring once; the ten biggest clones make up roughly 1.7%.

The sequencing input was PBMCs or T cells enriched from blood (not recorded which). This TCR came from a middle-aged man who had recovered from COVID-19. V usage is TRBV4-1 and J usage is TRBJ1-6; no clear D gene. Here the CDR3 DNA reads TGCGCCAGCAGCCAAGAGTCTTTTAGCTCCTATAATTCACCCCTCCACTTT. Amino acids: CASSQESFSSYNSPLHF.